Presented here are 9 T cell receptor beta chains from one specimen sequenced in a study of T and B cells in COVID-19 patients. From blood, about 240-550 ng of genomic DNA served as TRB template. TRB rearrangements were amplified by multiplex PCR with BIOMED2 TRB-A/B primers. TCRdb called the multiplex PCR reads again in MiXCR, with one record for every CDR3 protein. The data contain roughly 7,100 distinct CDR3 sequences, roughly 26% of them singletons. Input material: blood. The receptors shown here come from a human donor with active COVID-19.

The chain uses TRBV5-1 and TRBJ1-5; D might be TRBD1 (6 bases). V shed 0 bases and J shed 5 bases, with 15 bases lying between them. Germline loops: CDR1 SGHRS, CDR2 YFSETQ. CDR3 size: 16 residues. As DNA, the CDR3 is TGCGCCAGCAGCTTGGTGCCGGGGGCCCCCGATCAGCCCCAGCATTTT. Its protein product is CASSLVPGAPDQPQHF.

The CDR3: CASSPTGWDEQFF. In nucleotides, the CDR3 is TGCGCCAGCAGCCCGACAGGCTGGGATGAGCAGTTCTTC. The V gene is TRBV5-1, the J gene TRBJ2-1, with D perhaps matching TRBD1 (6 bases). V gave up 4 bases and J gave up 8 bases, with 13 bases separating them. CDR1 and CDR2 (germline): SGHRS, YFSETQ. The length of the CDR3 is 13 residues. Using reference TRBV5-1 and TRBJ2-1 for the parts outside the CDR3, the full variable domain is KAGVTQTPRYLIKTRGQQVTLSCSPISGHRSVSWYQQTPGQGLQFLFEYFSETQRNKGNFPGRFSGRQFSNSRSEMNVSTLELGDSALYLCASSPTGWDEQFFGPGTRLTVL.

This clonotype was observed a few times. CDR3 nucleotide sequence: TGTGCCTGGAGTCACAGGGACCAAGCTTTCTTT. It yields the protein CAWSHRDQAFF. The V call is TRBV30, the J call TRBJ1-1; D perhaps matches TRBD1 (6 bases). CDR1 and CDR2 (germline): GTSNPN, SVGIG (reference sequence). V lost 2 bases and J 9 bases, leaving 10 bases between the germline ends. This CDR3 has 11 amino acids.

This clonotype was found a few times. This rearrangement joins TRBV12-3 or TRBV12-4 to TRBJ1-2, with 7 bases identical to TRBD1. The J segment lost 4 bases and the V segment lost 6 bases, leaving 8 bases of the junction unmatched. This CDR3 spans 14 amino acids. Written as DNA, the CDR3 is TGTGCCAGCAGCCGACAGGGAGAGGTCTATGGCTACACCTTC. Its protein is CASSRQGEVYGYTF.

Within the sample, this clonotype is medium-sized. The rearrangement joins TRBV18 to TRBJ2-5, with a weak D call TRBD1 (5 bases). From germline, CDR1 is KGHSH and CDR2 LQKENI. The CDR3 is 13 residues long. Trimming removed 1 base from V and 2 bases from J, with 5 bases in between. The CDR3 region is CASSPQGQETQYF. CDR3 nucleotides: TGTGCCAGCTCACCACAGGGGCAAGAGACCCAGTACTTC.

The chain uses TRBV5-1 and TRBJ2-3; D is ambiguous. V was shortened by 0 bases and J by 2 bases, with 10 bases between the two germline ends. This CDR3 has 15 residues. Germline CDR1 SGHRS, CDR2 YFSETQ. The CDR3 here is CASSLVAENTDTQYF. The DNA of the CDR3 is TGCGCCAGCAGCTTGGTCGCAGAAAACACAGATACGCAGTATTTT.

The table lists this clonotype with a few counts. The V gene is TRBV7-2, the J gene TRBJ1-2; a weak D match, TRBD1 (5 bases). This CDR3 has 11 residues. In germline, CDR1 is SGHTA, CDR2 FQGNSA. With 5 bases removed from V and 8 bases from J, the gap between germline ends came to 9 bases. CDR3 coding DNA: TGTGCCAGCAGCCAGGACAAGGGCTACACCTTC. Residues: CASSQDKGYTF.

This clonotype was observed at least ten times. The rearrangement joins TRBV5-6 to TRBJ2-1; TRBD1 is a possible D gene (6 bases). The CDR3 sequence is 12 residues long. The ends were cut back, 2 bases at V and 6 bases at J, with 6 bases in the middle. CDR1 and CDR2 from the germline V gene are SGHDT and YYEEEE. This CDR3 is CASSLQGNEQFF. The CDR3 DNA sequence: TGTGCCAGCAGCTTACAGGGCAATGAGCAGTTCTTC.

The chain combines TRBV20-1 with TRBJ2-1; 7 bases fit TRBD1. The V and J ends lost 6 bases and 3 bases, in that order; junction bases with no gene match: 14. Germline V CDR1 and CDR2: DFQATT, SNEGSKA (reference sequence). The CDR3 runs 16 residues. The CDR3 reads CSAPPRQGPYYNEQFF. DNA for the CDR3: TGCAGTGCCCCGCCCAGACAGGGACCCTACTACAATGAGCAGTTCTTC.